The present entry profiles one T cell receptor beta chain with its context. Antigen unknown. The sample is drawn from a study of regulatory T cells in long-lasting Graves disease. The wider study: Patients with persistent Graves' disease had over 5 years of antithyroid drugs and persistent TSH receptor antibodies.

CDR1 is LNHDA and CDR2 is SQIVND in the germline V gene (reference sequence). This CDR3 spans 15 amino acids. V dropped 3 bases and J dropped 0 bases, with 9 bases sitting between them. The study's findings and limits: Newly diagnosed patients shared about a thousand public clonotypes; persistent patients shared approximately 2,900.

CDR3 regions were amplified by Arm-PCR using iRepertoire HTBI primers to build TCR beta libraries. TCRdb recomputed calls from the multiplex PCR reads with MiXCR, one row per CDR3 protein. The sample records hundreds of thousands of distinct CDR3 sequences, around 20% being singletons. Time point described: persistent/refractory GD, antithyroid drugs over 5 years with positive TRAb. PBMC-derived RNA was used for the TCR library. This clonotype originated in a female donor with Graves disease. The genes are TRBV19 and TRBJ2-4; no firm D call. This specimen consisted of peripheral blood mononuclear cells (PBMCs), obtained when the disease was refractory, from a patient treated with antithyroid drugs. CDR3 sequence: CASSIVPLAKNIQYF. For the CDR3, the DNA is TGTGCCAGTAGTATCGTCCCTTTAGCCAAAAACATTCAGTACTTC.